A single sample is the source of the 25 T cell receptor beta chains below, sequenced in a study of tissue T cells after allogeneic stem cell transplantation. Some clones are missing from TCRdb's copy, which holds only in-frame ones; the method was immunoSEQ multiplex PCR. The data hold 6,400 or so clones, with around 43% observed a single time. Sample time point: mouse harvest day 7 after allogeneic transplant. Tail vein injection delivered 10^7 T-cell-depleted bone marrow cells and 10^6 splenic CD5+ T cells. Specimen: lymph node tissue. The receptors were sampled from a female BALB/c mouse given C57BL/6 T cells with graft-versus-host disease after an allogeneic hematopoietic cell transplant.

Points on this clone: Mouse gene names and germline throughout. Sequencing ends 1 residue short of the CDR3 end; the germline J gene provides the rest. This chain joins TRBV26 and TRBJ2-7; no clear D gene. CDR3 size: 13 residues. The V end lost 0 bases, the J end lost 4 bases, and 7 bases lay between the germline ends. Per germline, CDR1 KGHPV and CDR2 FQNQEV (reference sequence). CDR3 in amino acids: CASSLSIGYEQYF. The sequenced CDR3 bases are TGTGCCAGCAGTCTGTCGATTGGGTATGAACAGTAC.

Regarding this clone: Genes and germline are mouse. Coverage ceases 1 residue before the CDR3 finishes, and the germline J gene fills in the end. V and J are TRBV19 and TRBJ2-7; possible D gene TRBD2, 7 bases. CDR1 and CDR2 (germline): FNHDT, SITEND (reference sequence). V was pared by 2 bases and J by 7 bases, with 13 bases between. The CDR3 is made up of 13 amino acids. CDR3 DNA (partial): TGTGCCAGCAGTATGTGGGGGGCGAGAGAACAGTAC. As protein: CASSMWGAREQY. Given in full, the CDR3 is CASSMWGAREQYF.

As concerns this clone: Genes and germline come from the mouse. The sequence runs out 1 residue before the end of the CDR3; the remainder is reconstructed from the germline J gene. This chain links TRBV2 with TRBJ1-1; D not resolved. Germline V lookup: CDR1 LGHNA, CDR2 YSYQKL. Trimming left V 0 bases short and J 0 bases short, with 8 bases between. There are 15 residues in the CDR3. The chain's CDR3 is CASSQDRQSNTEVFF. CDR3 DNA (partial): TGTGCCAGCAGCCAAGATCGACAATCAAACACAGAAGTCTTC.

As for this clone: Gene names and germline match the mouse. The CDR3 end is not reached by the read, which stops 1 residue before it; the germline J gene fills it in. The chain recombines TRBV26 with TRBJ1-1; D not resolved. The CDR3 runs to 11 residues. The germline V gene encodes CDR1 KGHPV and CDR2 FQNQEV (reference sequence). Trimming removed 5 bases from V and 5 bases from J, with 6 bases in between. CDR3 sequence reads: CASSLTTEVFF. The DNA read from the CDR3 is TGTGCCAGCAGTTTGACAACAGAAGTCTTC.

The sample holds a few counts of this clone. Genes and germline are mouse. The read terminates 1 residue ahead of where the CDR3 ends, so the germline J gene completes it. The J gene is TRBJ1-5, the V gene TRBV24, with 8 nucleotides matching TRBD1. The CDR3 spans 15 residues. The germline V gene encodes CDR1 KGHTA and CDR2 FRNEEI. The J segment lost 3 bases and the V segment lost 6 bases, leaving 7 bases of the junction unmatched. CDR3 bases read: TGTGCCAGCAGCCTCGACAGGGGCGGCAACCAGGCTCCGCTT. It codes for CASSLDRGGNQAPL. The whole CDR3 sequence reads CASSLDRGGNQAPLF.

On this clone itself: Gene labels here are mouse ones. The read comes to an end 1 residue before the CDR3 does, leaving the germline J gene to fill in the end. The chain uses TRBV26 and TRBJ1-2; a possible D gene is TRBD1 (5 bases). Between the trimmed V and J ends, which lost 6 bases and 2 bases, there was a span of 10 bases. The germline CDR1 and CDR2 sequences are KGHPV and FQNQEV (reference sequence). The CDR3 contains 13 residues. CDR3 protein: CASSLDNNSDYTF. CDR3 DNA (partial): TGTGCCAGCAGCCTGGACAACAACTCCGACTACACC.

The table lists this clone with a few counts. Gene and germline names: mouse. The missing CDR3 end, 1 residue past where the read stops, is filled in from the germline J gene. This chain links TRBV23 with TRBJ1-4; the tabulated D call, TRBD1, remains unverified against the DNA. This CDR3 spans 14 amino acids. The germline V gene encodes CDR1 KGHTA and CDR2 FQNQQP. The DNA read from the CDR3 is TGCTCCAGCAGTCACGGGACACTCAACGAAAGATTATTT. It codes for CSSSHGTLNERLF. The whole CDR3 sequence is CSSSHGTLNERLFF.

Of note for this clone: The listed genes are named as in mouse. The DNA ends 1 residue before the CDR3 does, and the rest of the CDR3 is filled in from the germline J gene. The genes are TRBV26 and TRBJ2-1; D unresolved. The germline V and J ends were trimmed by 6 bases and 1 base, with 7 bases remaining between them. The CDR3 spans 13 residues. CDR1 and CDR2 (germline): KGHPV, FQNQEV (reference sequence). The CDR3 spells CASRSQNYAEQFF. The CDR3 bases that were read are TGTGCCAGCAGAAGCCAGAACTATGCTGAGCAGTTC.

Worth noting for this clone: Gene names are mouse gene names. From the germline J gene comes the end of the CDR3, since the read stops 1 residue before it. The V call is TRBV19, the J call TRBJ1-2, with a weak D call TRBD1 (5 bases). Trimming left V 0 bases short and J 0 bases short, with 6 bases between. Germline V gene data show CDR1 as FNHDT and CDR2 as SITEND (reference sequence). This CDR3 is 14 amino acids long. CDR3 DNA (partial): TGTGCCAGCAGTATAGGGGACGCAAACTCCGACTACACC. It yields the protein CASSIGDANSDYT. The full CDR3 sequence reads CASSIGDANSDYTF.

A note on this clone: Any gene name here is a mouse gene name. The read finishes 1 residue shy of the CDR3 end, and the germline J gene is used to complete it. The V gene is TRBV19, the J gene TRBJ1-1; 7 nucleotides line up with TRBD1. V shed 3 bases, J shed 8 bases, and the junction held 4 bases outside the gene matches. This CDR3 spans 12 amino acids. Germline CDR1 and CDR2: FNHDT and SITEND (reference sequence). The DNA read from the CDR3 is TGTGCCAGCAGTACCGACAGGGCCGAAGTCTTC. This gives the protein CASSTDRAEVF. The CDR3 as a whole reads CASSTDRAEVFF.

As to this clone: Germline and genes: mouse. The observed sequence ends 1 residue before the CDR3 terminus, with the missing tail filled in from the germline J gene. The rearrangement joins TRBV24 to TRBJ1-6; D is possibly TRBD1 (5 bases). Being an ORF, TRBJ1-6 has a function that is uncertain. The V end was cut by 2 bases, the J end by 3 bases, with 8 bases between. Germline V gene data show CDR1 as KGHTA and CDR2 as FRNEEI. This CDR3 is built from 15 residues. Partial CDR3 DNA: TGTGCCAGCAGTCTGCGGGGGAACTATAATTCGCCCCTCTAC. This codes for CASSLRGNYNSPLY. The CDR3 reads in full as CASSLRGNYNSPLYF.

This clone was counted between two and nine times. Mouse gene names apply. The read halts 1 residue ahead of the CDR3 end, with the missing end drawn from the germline J gene. The gene calls are TRBV23 and TRBJ2-7; the table names TRBD2, a call not compared with the DNA. The germline gives CDR1 KGHTA, CDR2 FQNQQP. The CDR3 covers 14 residues. The CDR3 here is CSSSGLGGRSEQYF. The sequenced part of the CDR3 DNA is TGCTCCAGCAGTGGACTGGGGGGGCGGAGTGAACAGTAC.

Turning to this clone: All gene names here are mouse names. The CDR3 goes on 1 residue after the read ends, and that part is filled in from the germline J gene. The rearrangement joins TRBV19 to TRBJ2-5; 8 bases map to TRBD2. The V and J ends lost 4 bases and 6 bases, in that order; junction bases with no gene match: 7. This CDR3 contains 14 residues. Germline V gives CDR1 FNHDT, CDR2 SITEND (reference sequence). The CDR3 region is CASSSDWGGDTQYF. Incomplete CDR3 DNA: TGTGCCAGCAGTTCCGACTGGGGAGGGGACACCCAGTAC.

Worth noting for this clone: Gene names are the mouse ones. The read is 1 residue too short to cover the CDR3 end, so that end is filled in from the germline J gene. The rearrangement links TRBV26 to TRBJ1-2; 12 nucleotides match TRBD1. V shed 1 base and J 5 bases; nucleotides not matched to a gene: 5. The CDR3 is made up of 16 amino acids. The germline V gene has CDR1 KGHPV and CDR2 FQNQEV (reference sequence). The CDR3 sequence is CASSLWDRGRFSDYTF. The sequenced part of the CDR3 DNA is TGTGCCAGCAGTCTGTGGGACAGGGGGCGATTTTCCGACTACACC.

As regards this clone: The gene symbols are mouse symbols. The read comes to an end 1 residue before the CDR3 does, leaving the germline J gene to fill in the end. This chain joins TRBV5 and TRBJ1-4, with TRBD1 matching over 9 bases. Trimming took 4 bases from V and 0 from J; bases not matched to a gene: 3. CDR1 is LGHNA, CDR2 YNLKQL, per germline (reference sequence). This CDR3 contains 16 residues. The sequenced part of the CDR3 DNA is TGTGCCAGCAGCCCCACAGGGGGCCTTTCCAACGAAAGATTATTT. Amino acid sequence: CASSPTGGLSNERLF. The full CDR3 protein is CASSPTGGLSNERLFF.

Comment on this clone: Gene names refer to mouse genes. The read comes to an end 1 residue before the CDR3 does, leaving the germline J gene to fill in the end. The V and J genes are TRBV3 and TRBJ2-1; 10 nucleotides line up with TRBD2. Germline V gene sequence: CDR1 SNHLY, CDR2 FYNGKV (reference sequence). The CDR3 has 15 residues. V shed 5 bases, J shed 6 bases, and the junction held 7 bases outside the gene matches. The sequenced CDR3 bases are TGTGCCAGCAGCCCGTGGCTGGGGGGGCTTGCTGAGCAGTTC. It translates to CASSPWLGGLAEQF. The complete CDR3 sequence is CASSPWLGGLAEQFF.

This clone was seen just once. Germline and genes here are mouse. The read ends 1 residue early relative to the CDR3; the germline J gene fills the gap. The sample has other DNA sequences that encode this CDR3 too. The V and J genes are TRBV3 and TRBJ2-5; 9 nucleotides agree with TRBD2. Germline values: CDR1 SNHLY, CDR2 FYNGKV (reference sequence). This CDR3 has 13 amino acids. The J segment lost 5 bases and the V segment lost 3 bases, leaving 0 bases of the junction unmatched. The covered CDR3 bases are TGTGCCAGCAGCTTCTGGGGGGGAGACACCCAGTAC. Protein product: CASSFWGGDTQY. The complete CDR3 protein is CASSFWGGDTQYF.

Remarks on this clone: All gene names here are mouse names. The DNA ends 1 residue before the CDR3 does, and the rest of the CDR3 is filled in from the germline J gene. J is TRBJ2-2 and V is TRBV16; 7 bases map to TRBD2. With 3 bases clipped from V and 4 bases from J, the junction kept 2 bases outside the gene matches. The germline gives CDR1 SGHSA, CDR2 FRNQAP. The CDR3 contains 14 residues. CDR3 loop: CASSLRGGTGQLYF. The CDR3 bases that were read are TGTGCAAGCAGCTTGCGGGGGGGCACCGGGCAGCTCTAC.

A word on this clone: The genes and germline here are from mouse. The CDR3 extends 1 residue past the end of the read, so its final part is completed from the germline J gene. The genes are TRBV23 and TRBJ2-7; the DNA was not compared with TRBD2, the D call given in the table. Germline V gene sequence: CDR1 KGHTA, CDR2 FQNQQP. The CDR3 is made up of 15 amino acids. The CDR3 DNA, read in part, is TGCTCCAGCAGTCAATCAACGGCTGGGGGGGATGAACAGTAC. This translates into CSSSQSTAGGDEQY. In full, the CDR3 is CSSSQSTAGGDEQYF. Variable domain in full (rest from reference TRBV23 and TRBJ2-7): DAAVTQKPRYLIKMKGQEAEMKCIPEKGHTAVFWYQQKQSKELKFLIYFQNQQPLDQIDMVKERFSAVCPSSSLCSLGIRTCEAEDSALYLCSSSQSTAGGDEQYFGPGTRLTVL.

This clone has more than one count but fewer than ten. The listed genes are named as in mouse. The missing CDR3 end, 1 residue past where the read stops, is filled in from the germline J gene. The J gene is TRBJ1-4, the V gene TRBV23. Germline V gene lookup returns CDR1 KGHTA and CDR2 FQNQQP. This CDR3 has 12 residues. The CDR3 sequence: CSSSQINERLFF. The sequenced part of the CDR3 DNA is TGCTCCAGCAGTCAAATAAACGAAAGATTATTT. The complete variable domain, with remaining parts taken from reference TRBV23 and TRBJ1-4, reads DAAVTQKPRYLIKMKGQEAEMKCIPEKGHTAVFWYQQKQSKELKFLIYFQNQQPLDQIDMVKERFSAVCPSSSLCSLGIRTCEAEDSALYLCSSSQINERLFFGHGTKLSVL.

A note on this clone: The gene symbols are mouse symbols. Read sequence stops 1 residue before the CDR3 end, and the germline J gene provides the missing end. V usage is TRBV13-2 and J usage is TRBJ2-5; D gene ambiguous. The CDR3 extends over 11 amino acids. Trimming pared 0 bases from V and 6 bases from J, leaving 2 bases between. Germline CDR1 NNHNN, CDR2 SYGAGS (reference sequence). CDR3 region: CASGDGDTQYF. Partial CDR3 DNA: TGTGCCAGCGGTGATGGCGACACCCAGTAC.

Note on this clone: Genes and germline are mouse. CDR3 bases read: TGTGCCAGCAGCCAAGAACAGGGAAGAAACACAGAAGTCTTC. Translating it yields CASSQEQGRNTEVF. The full CDR3 protein reads CASSQEQGRNTEVFF. The rearrangement uses TRBV2 and TRBJ1-1, with D possibly matching TRBD1 (6 bases). The observed sequence ends 1 residue before the CDR3 terminus, with the missing tail filled in from the germline J gene. The CDR3 is 15 residues long. V was shortened by 0 bases and J by 1 base, with 9 bases between the two germline ends. In germline, CDR1 is LGHNA, CDR2 YSYQKL.

Comment on this clone: Germline and genes here are mouse. The read ends 1 residue shy of where the CDR3 ends; the end is completed using the germline J gene. The V and J genes are TRBV26 and TRBJ1-6, with D unresolved. TRBJ1-6 has ORF status, its function being uncertain. The germline V gene encodes CDR1 KGHPV and CDR2 FQNQEV (reference sequence). V was trimmed by 4 bases and J by 2 bases, leaving 6 bases between them. The CDR3 length is 14 residues. Partial CDR3 DNA: TGTGCCAGCAGTCGGGGAACCTATAATTCGCCCCTCTAC. It codes for CASSRGTYNSPLY. The full CDR3 is CASSRGTYNSPLYF.

Note on this clone: The genes are named according to mouse. The read gets to within 1 residue of the CDR3 end, and the germline J gene fills in the rest. The chain uses TRBV4 and TRBJ2-3; a weak D match, TRBD2 (5 bases). This CDR3 is built from 13 residues. Germline-derived CDR1 and CDR2 are LGHDT and YNNKQL (reference sequence). The V end was cut by 3 bases, the J end by 1 base, with 5 bases between. The CDR3 bases that were read are TGTGCCAGCAGCTATGGGGGTGCAGAAACGCTGTAT. The encoded protein is CASSYGGAETLY. The whole CDR3 sequence reads CASSYGGAETLYF.

About this clone itself: Any gene name here is a mouse gene name. The read ends 1 residue early relative to the CDR3; the germline J gene fills the gap. The V call is TRBV1, the J call TRBJ2-7, with 11 bases aligning to TRBD2. Germline V gives CDR1 NSQYPW, CDR2 LRSPGD (reference sequence). With V trimmed by 1 base and J by 4 bases, 3 bases remained unmatched. CDR3 length: 15 amino acids. The CDR3 loop reads CTCSAVDWGGYEQYF. The sequenced CDR3 bases are TGCACCTGCAGTGCAGTAGACTGGGGGGGTTATGAACAGTAC.